This paragraph reports one T cell receptor (beta chain). V lost 0 bases and J lost 6; bases outside the gene matches: 7. This CDR3 is 15 amino acids long. CDR1 and CDR2 (germline): ENHRY, SYGVKD. Participant age was about 18 to 95 years, and participants resided in approximately 24 US areas. Only in-frame clones appear in the TCRdb table, and some are missing; sequencing was by immunoSEQ multiplex PCR. The sample carries about 210,000 clones, more than 75% recorded once. This sample is drawn from a study of blood T cell repertoires in COVID-19. Study information: Recovered Cohort 3 donors showed two negative PCRs, clearance, or symptom resolution. Spain, Italy and the United States supplied samples that represented acute and convalescent COVID-19. PBMCs, B-cell-depleted T cells, or T cells provided the cDNA or gDNA that made up the material.

This clonotype was obtained from a man under 40 in a cohort exposed to, infected with or recovered from COVID-19 (not recorded which). The sample was PBMCs or T cells enriched from blood (not recorded which). The rearrangement links TRBV10-3 to TRBJ1-1; TRBD1 matches 7 bases. The CDR3 loop reads CAISESWGDSPEAFF. CDR3 nucleotides: TGTGCCATCAGTGAGTCCTGGGGGGACAGTCCTGAAGCTTTCTTT.